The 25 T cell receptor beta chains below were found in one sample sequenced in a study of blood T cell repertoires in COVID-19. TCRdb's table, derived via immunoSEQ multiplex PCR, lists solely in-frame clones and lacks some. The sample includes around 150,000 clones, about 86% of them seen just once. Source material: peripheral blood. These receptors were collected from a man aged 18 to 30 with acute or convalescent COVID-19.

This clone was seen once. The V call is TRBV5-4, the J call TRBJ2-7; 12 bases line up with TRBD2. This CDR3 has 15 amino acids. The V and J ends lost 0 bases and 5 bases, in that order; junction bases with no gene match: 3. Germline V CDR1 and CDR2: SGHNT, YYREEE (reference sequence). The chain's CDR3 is CASSLASGGADEQYF. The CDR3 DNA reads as TGTGCCAGCAGCTTGGCTAGCGGGGGGGCGGACGAGCAGTACTTC.

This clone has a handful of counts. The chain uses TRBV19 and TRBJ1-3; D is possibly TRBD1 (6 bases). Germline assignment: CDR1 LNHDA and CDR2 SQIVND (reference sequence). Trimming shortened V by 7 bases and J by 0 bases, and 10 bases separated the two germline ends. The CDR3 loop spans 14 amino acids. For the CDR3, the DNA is TGTGCCAGTACCCGGGACATCTCTGGAAACACCATATATTTT. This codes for CASTRDISGNTIYF.

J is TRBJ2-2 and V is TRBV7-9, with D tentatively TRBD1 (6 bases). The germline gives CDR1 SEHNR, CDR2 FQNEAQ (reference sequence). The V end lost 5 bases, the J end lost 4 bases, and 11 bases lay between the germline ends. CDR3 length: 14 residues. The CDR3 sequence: CASSMDSRTGELFF. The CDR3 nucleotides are TGTGCCAGCAGCATGGACAGCCGCACCGGGGAGCTGTTTTTT.

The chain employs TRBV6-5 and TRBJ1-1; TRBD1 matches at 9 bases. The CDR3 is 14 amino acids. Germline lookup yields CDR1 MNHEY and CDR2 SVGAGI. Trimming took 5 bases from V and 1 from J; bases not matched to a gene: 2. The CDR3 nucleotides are TGTGCCAGCAGTACAGGGGGCGGGAACACTGAAGCTTTCTTT. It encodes CASSTGGGNTEAFF.

In DNA form, the CDR3 reads TGTGCCAGCAGCCCACTCAGACAAGAAGCTTTCTTT. Its translation: CASSPLRQEAFF. The chain is built from TRBV7-6 and TRBJ1-1; D not certain. Trimming took 5 bases from V and 8 from J, leaving 12 bases between them. Per the germline V gene, CDR1 is SGHVS and CDR2 is FNYEAQ. CDR3 length: 12 residues. The complete variable domain, with remaining parts taken from reference TRBV7-6 and TRBJ1-1, reads GAGVSQSPRYKVTKRGQDVALRCDPISGHVSLYWYRQALGQGPEFLTYFNYEAQQDKSGLPNDRFSAERPEGSISTLTIQRTEQRDSAMYRCASSPLRQEAFFGQGTRLTVV.

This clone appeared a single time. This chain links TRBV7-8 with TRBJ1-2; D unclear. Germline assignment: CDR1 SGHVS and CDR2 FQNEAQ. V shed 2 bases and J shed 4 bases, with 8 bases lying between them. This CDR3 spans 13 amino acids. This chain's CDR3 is CASSLTAIYGYTF. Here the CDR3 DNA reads TGTGCCAGCAGCTTAACCGCTATCTATGGCTACACCTTC.

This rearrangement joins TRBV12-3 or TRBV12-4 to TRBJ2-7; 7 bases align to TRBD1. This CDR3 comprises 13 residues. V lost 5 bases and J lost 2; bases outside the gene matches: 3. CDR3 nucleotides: TGTGCCAGCAGTAGACAGGGAACCTACGAGCAGTACTTC. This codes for CASSRQGTYEQYF.

CDR3 nucleotide sequence: TGTGCCAGCAGCCAAGATGGACAGGCCGTTGCAACCGGGGAGCTGTTTTTT. This codes for CASSQDGQAVATGELFF. The chain combines TRBV3-1 (or the pseudogene TRBV3-2) with TRBJ2-2; 7 nucleotides align to TRBD1. The ends lost 0 bases at V and 5 bases at J; junction bases unmatched: 9. This CDR3 contains 17 residues. Per the germline V gene, CDR1 is LGHDT and CDR2 is YNNKEL (reference sequence).

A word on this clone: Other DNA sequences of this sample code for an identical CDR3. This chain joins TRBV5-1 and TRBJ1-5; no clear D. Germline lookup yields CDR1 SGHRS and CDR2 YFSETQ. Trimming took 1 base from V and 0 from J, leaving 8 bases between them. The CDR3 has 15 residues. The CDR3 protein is CASSLSGDSNQPQHF. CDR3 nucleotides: TGCGCCAGCAGCTTGAGCGGAGATAGCAATCAGCCCCAGCATTTT.

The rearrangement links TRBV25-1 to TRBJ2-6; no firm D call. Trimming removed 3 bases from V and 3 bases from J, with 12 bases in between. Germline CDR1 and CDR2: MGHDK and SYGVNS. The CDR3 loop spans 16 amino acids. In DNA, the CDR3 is TGTGCCAGCAGTGATGACCTACGAGGTGGGGCCAACGTCCTGACTTTC. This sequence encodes CASSDDLRGGANVLTF.

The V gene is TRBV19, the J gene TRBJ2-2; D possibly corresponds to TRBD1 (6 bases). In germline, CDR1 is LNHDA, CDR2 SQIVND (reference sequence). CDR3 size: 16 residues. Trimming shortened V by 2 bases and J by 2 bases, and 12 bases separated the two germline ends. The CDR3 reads CASSIWGRVNTGELFF. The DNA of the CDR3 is TGTGCCAGTAGTATATGGGGGCGAGTTAACACCGGGGAGCTGTTTTTT.

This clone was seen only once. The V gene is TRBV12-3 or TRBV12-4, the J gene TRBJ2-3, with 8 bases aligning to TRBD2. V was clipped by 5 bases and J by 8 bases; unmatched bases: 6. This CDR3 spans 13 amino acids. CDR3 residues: CASSSGAGGTQYF. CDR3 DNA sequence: TGTGCCAGCAGTAGCGGGGCGGGGGGTACGCAGTATTTT.

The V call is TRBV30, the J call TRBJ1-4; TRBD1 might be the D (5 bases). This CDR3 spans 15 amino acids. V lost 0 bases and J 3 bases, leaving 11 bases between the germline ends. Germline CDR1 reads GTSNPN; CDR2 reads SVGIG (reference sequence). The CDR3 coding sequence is TGTGCCTGGAGTGTACAGTCAGGGTCTAATGAAAAACTGTTTTTT. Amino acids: CAWSVQSGSNEKLFF.

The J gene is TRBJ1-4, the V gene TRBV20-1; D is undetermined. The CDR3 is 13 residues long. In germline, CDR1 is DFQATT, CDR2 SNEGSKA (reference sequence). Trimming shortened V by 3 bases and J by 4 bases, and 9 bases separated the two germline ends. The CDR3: CSASSGLNEKLFF. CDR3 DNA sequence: TGCAGTGCTAGTTCAGGTCTTAATGAAAAACTGTTTTTT.

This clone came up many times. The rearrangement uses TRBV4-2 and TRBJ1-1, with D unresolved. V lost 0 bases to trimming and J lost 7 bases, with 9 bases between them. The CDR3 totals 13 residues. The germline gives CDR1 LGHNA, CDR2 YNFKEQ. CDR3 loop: CASSQDPSREAFF. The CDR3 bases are TGTGCCAGCAGCCAAGACCCTTCTCGTGAAGCTTTCTTT.

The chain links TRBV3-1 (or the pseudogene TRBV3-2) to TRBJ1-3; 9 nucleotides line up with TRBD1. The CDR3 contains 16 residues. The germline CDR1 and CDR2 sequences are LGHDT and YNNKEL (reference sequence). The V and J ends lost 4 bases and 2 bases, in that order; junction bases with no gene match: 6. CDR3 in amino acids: CASSLKTGGTGNTIYF. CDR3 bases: TGTGCCAGCAGCCTCAAGACAGGGGGGACTGGAAACACCATATATTTT.

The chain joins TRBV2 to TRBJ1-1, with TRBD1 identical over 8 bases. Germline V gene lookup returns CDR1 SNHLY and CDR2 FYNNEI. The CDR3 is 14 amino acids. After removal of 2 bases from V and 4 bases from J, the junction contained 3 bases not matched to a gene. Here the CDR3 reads CASSEQGAFTEAFF. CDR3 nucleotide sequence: TGTGCCAGCAGTGAACAGGGGGCTTTCACTGAAGCTTTCTTT.

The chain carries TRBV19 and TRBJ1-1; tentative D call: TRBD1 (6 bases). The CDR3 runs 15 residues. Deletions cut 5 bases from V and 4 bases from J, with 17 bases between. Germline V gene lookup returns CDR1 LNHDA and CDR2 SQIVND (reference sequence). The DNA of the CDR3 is TGTGCCAGTAGTCCGAGACAGGCAAGGTCCACTGAAGCTTTCTTT. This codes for CASSPRQARSTEAFF.

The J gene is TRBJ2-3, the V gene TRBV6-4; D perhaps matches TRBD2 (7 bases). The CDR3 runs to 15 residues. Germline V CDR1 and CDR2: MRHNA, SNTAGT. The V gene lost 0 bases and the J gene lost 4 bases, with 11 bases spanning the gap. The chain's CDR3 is CASSDSGGGPDTQYF. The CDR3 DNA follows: TGTGCCAGCAGTGACTCTGGGGGGGGGCCAGATACGCAGTATTTT.

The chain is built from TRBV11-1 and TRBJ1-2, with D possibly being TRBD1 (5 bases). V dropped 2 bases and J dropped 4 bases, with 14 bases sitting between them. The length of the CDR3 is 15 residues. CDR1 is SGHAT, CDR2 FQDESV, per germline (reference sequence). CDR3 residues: CASSLNPREGYGYTF. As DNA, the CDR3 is TGTGCCAGCAGCTTAAATCCCAGGGAAGGCTATGGCTACACCTTC.

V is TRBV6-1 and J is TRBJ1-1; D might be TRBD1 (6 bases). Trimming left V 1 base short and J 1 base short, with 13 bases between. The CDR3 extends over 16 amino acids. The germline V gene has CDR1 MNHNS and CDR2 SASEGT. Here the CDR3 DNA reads TGTGCCAGCAGTGAAGTCGCTGGGACACAGAACACTGAAGCTTTCTTT. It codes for CASSEVAGTQNTEAFF.

CDR3 nucleotide sequence: TGTGCCAGCAGCTTCCCCAACTCTGGAAACACCATATATTTT. As protein: CASSFPNSGNTIYF. The V and J genes are TRBV5-4 and TRBJ1-3; D not resolved. The CDR3 extends over 14 amino acids. Trimming took off 2 bases at V and 0 bases at J, with 6 bases between the two ends. Germline values: CDR1 SGHNT, CDR2 YYREEE (reference sequence).

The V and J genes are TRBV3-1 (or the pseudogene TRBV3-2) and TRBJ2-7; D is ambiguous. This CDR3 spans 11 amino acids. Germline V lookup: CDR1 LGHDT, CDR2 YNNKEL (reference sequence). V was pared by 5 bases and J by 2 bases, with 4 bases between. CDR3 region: CASSDTYEQYF. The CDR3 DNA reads TGTGCCAGCAGCGACACCTACGAGCAGTACTTC.

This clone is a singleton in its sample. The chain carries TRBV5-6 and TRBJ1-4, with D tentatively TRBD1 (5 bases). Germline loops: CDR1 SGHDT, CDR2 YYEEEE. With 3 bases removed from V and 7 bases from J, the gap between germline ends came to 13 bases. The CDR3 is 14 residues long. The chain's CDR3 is CASSSGGVLEKLFF. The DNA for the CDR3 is TGTGCCAGCAGCTCCGGGGGGGTACTTGAAAAACTGTTTTTT.

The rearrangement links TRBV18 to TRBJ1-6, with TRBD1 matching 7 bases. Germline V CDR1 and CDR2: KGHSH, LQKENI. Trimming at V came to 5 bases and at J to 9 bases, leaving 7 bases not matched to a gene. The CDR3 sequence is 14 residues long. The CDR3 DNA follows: TGTGCCAGCTCAGGACAGGAGGAGAGTTCACCCCTCCACTTT. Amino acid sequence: CASSGQEESSPLHF. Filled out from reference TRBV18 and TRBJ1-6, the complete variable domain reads NAGVMQNPRHLVRRRGQEARLRCSPMKGHSHVYWYRQLPEEGLKFMVYLQKENIIDESGMPKERFSAEFPKEGPSILRIQQVVRGDSAAYFCASSGQEESSPLHFGNGTRLTVT.